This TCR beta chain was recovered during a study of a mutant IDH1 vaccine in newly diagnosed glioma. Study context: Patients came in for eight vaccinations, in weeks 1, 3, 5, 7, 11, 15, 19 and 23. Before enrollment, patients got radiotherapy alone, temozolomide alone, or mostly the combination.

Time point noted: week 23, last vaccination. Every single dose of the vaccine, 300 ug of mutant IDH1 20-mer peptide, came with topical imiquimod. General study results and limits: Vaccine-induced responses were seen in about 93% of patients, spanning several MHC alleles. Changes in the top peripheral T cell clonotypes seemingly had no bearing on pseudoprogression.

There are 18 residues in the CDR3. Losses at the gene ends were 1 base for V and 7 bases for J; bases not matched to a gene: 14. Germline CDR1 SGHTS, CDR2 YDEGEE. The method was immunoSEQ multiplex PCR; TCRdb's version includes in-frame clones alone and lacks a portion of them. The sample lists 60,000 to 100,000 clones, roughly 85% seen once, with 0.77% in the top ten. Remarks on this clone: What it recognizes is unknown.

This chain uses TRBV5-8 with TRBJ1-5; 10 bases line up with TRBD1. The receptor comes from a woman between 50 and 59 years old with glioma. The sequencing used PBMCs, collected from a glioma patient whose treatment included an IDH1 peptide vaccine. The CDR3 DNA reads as TGTGCCAGCAGCTTGTTAATTCTAGGGACAGGGGAAGGGCAGCCCCAGCATTTT. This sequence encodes CASSLLILGTGEGQPQHF.